The source of this T cell receptor (beta chain) is a study of blood T cell repertoires in COVID-19. On the study more broadly: COVID-19 samples collected from the United States, Italy and Spain covered acute and convalescent phases. T cells, B-cell-depleted T cells, or PBMCs supplied cDNA or gDNA.

Per the original data handling: Amplification from reference gene primers served as the basis for estimated nucleated cell counts. Sequencing used immunoSEQ multiplex PCR; TCRdb keeps in-frame clones, though not all of them. V and J calls and clone size are as listed in that table; D and trimming were resolved from the DNA. The table has 180,000 or so clones, about 91% seen once. In germline, CDR1 is LNHDA, CDR2 SQIVND (reference sequence). The CDR3 extends over 15 amino acids. V shed 4 bases, J shed 4 bases, and the junction held 7 bases outside the gene matches. The V call is TRBV19, the J call TRBJ2-3; TRBD1 agrees at 8 bases. This clonotype was sampled from a woman in her twenties or thirties with acute or convalescent COVID-19. Sequenced sample: peripheral blood. The CDR3 loop is CASSTVPGQADTQYF. CDR3 DNA sequence: TGTGCCAGTAGTACGGTCCCGGGACAGGCAGATACGCAGTATTTT.